The source of this T cell receptor (beta chain) is a study of OX40 agonist ivuxolimab in advanced cancers. CDR1 is SEHNR and CDR2 is FQNEAQ in the germline V gene (reference sequence). V gave up 6 bases and J gave up 2 bases, with 11 bases separating them. This CDR3 comprises 14 residues. The table came from immunoSEQ multiplex PCR; TCRdb's copy has only in-frame clones and leaves some out. The table lists about 67,000 clones, about 84% of them singletons, with roughly 0.74% in the top ten. This material consisted of CD4+ or CD8+ T cells sorted from blood, taken in a trial of the OX40 agonist ivuxolimab. This sequence originates from an adult with an advanced solid tumor such as melanoma, head and neck, liver or kidney cancer. The chain uses TRBV7-9 and TRBJ1-3; D is undetermined. Written as DNA, the CDR3 is TGTGCCAGCAGAGCTCATGAGGCTGGAAACACCATATATTTT. This translates into CASRAHEAGNTIYF.